This T cell receptor beta chain was obtained from a study of shared clonotypes between healthy human individuals (dated by TCRdb to about 2020). Concerning the study at large: The cohort included three men and a couple of women between 18 and 49 years of age. To increase sequencing depth and limit assay-specific biases, TCR repertoire library preparation and sequencing were carried out by different laboratories using diverse techniques. For each donor, CD4 naive and CD4 memory were each given three plates, CD8 naive was given two plates, and CD8 memory was given one plate. Leukapheresis yielded between about 0.85 and 9.5 billion PBMCs per donor. To estimate repertoire size and how much clonotype sharing occurs between individuals, the study deeply sequenced the blood TCR repertoires of five healthy adults. Study-wide conclusions, independent of this receptor: Pairwise subsampling indicated that sequencing depth was expected to affect the degree of clonotype sharing among donors. Sharing across a few donors was observed for about 5% of naive CD4, around 3.5% of naive CD8, over 2% of memory CD4, and less than 0.45% of memory CD8 clonotypes. The small number of donors limited the genetic and exposure-history diversity represented. Compared with non-shared clonotypes, the clonotypes found in all four sorted-subset donors had higher generation probabilities. Sampling was restricted to blood, and TCR repertoires in tissue are likely to differ from TCR repertoires in blood. Rarefaction of sorted-subset datasets indicated incomplete sequencing despite the large sequencing depth. Estimated clonotype richness was generally larger for naive than for memory subsets.

The donors were healthy, HIV-negative adults who had no recently reported acute infections or vaccinations. All donors were Caucasian adults living in Nashville, Tennessee, USA. CD4+ T cells were enriched by magnetic negative selection, after which naive cells were positively selected on CD45RA and the negative fraction was taken as the memory subset. After blood collection by leukapheresis, PBMCs were isolated using Ficoll-Histopaque density gradient centrifugation and then cryopreserved in the vapor phase of liquid nitrogen. Purity and quantity of every magnetically sorted T cell population were checked by analytical flow cytometry. Each sorted fraction had its genomic DNA isolated and then quantified by UV absorbance on a Nanodrop 2000c. TCR CDR3 regions were amplified from genomic DNA by multiplex PCR using the deep immunoSEQ assay. Extracted genomic DNA from each cell subset was distributed evenly across all wells of several immunoSEQ 96-well plates, and each plate was treated as a replicate. For sorted subsets, roughly 190 ng of genomic DNA, equivalent to 25,000 to 35,000 T cell genomes, went into each replicate PCR. The purified libraries were quantified using a Qubit 3.0 fluorometer, sized with a Bioanalyzer 2100, and then quantified again using the KAPA Library Quantification kit. Every immunoSEQ 96-well plate was sequenced on a dedicated single-read 150-cycle Illumina NextSeq 550 flow cell. The original pipeline was this. Because only junctional sequences without quality scores were contained in the immunoSEQ output, filtering matching that applied to full-length reads could not be performed. Sequences were annotated with PyIR, a Python wrapper for IgBLAST v1.9, and V/J genes and CDR3 were assigned using IMGT germline references. Reads with weak V/J assignments (E-value above 1e-6), missing CDR3, stop codons, out-of-frame junctions, or ambiguous translated residues were removed. V3J clonotypes were defined by identical inferred V gene, J gene, and CDR3 amino acid sequence. Percentage overlap between repertoires was calculated by dividing the number of shared unique clonotypes by the size of the smaller repertoire. Three approaches were used to assess repertoire richness: RTK rarefaction, the Chao1 estimator, and Recon v2.1 estimates of unobserved clonotypes. For all TCRbeta clonotypes obtained by the gDNA method from a handful of donors, generation probabilities were computed with OLGA. Here the immuneACCESS table is served through TCRdb, limited to in-frame sequences with V and J called. Missing clones are a known gap in these copies; in checked studies unresolved V genes cover under half, and the rest lacks a known reason. D and trimming were read from the DNA, whereas the V and J calls and clone size are those reported in that table. This sample gives approximately 2,000,000 clones in total; about nine tenths of them show up just once. Clones ranked in the top ten supply around 0.4% of the sample.

As to this clone: What antigen it recognizes has not been identified. Per-base qualities were not stored, and no clone one base away is much larger.

V lost 2 bases and J lost 14 bases; the stretch between them is 15 bases long. CDR1 and CDR2, looked up from the germline V gene, are MDHEN and SYDVKM. The CDR3 contains 12 residues, cysteine and phenylalanine counted. Only the CDR3 portion is preserved as DNA: 36 bases, with reading frame beginning at the first base. This sequence originates from a man aged 18 to 30 in good health. Some clones in this sample may be carry-over from other donors' samples. Sequencing was carried out using naive CD4+ T cells from PBMCs. This specimen's cell subset or site label, interpreted: CD45RA+ positively selected. The sequence is built from TRBV28 and TRBJ1-2; TRBD1 is perhaps the D gene, given 6 matching bases. The DNA sequence is TGTGCCAGCAGTTTAAGCTCAGGGGATGAAACCTTC. It translates to CASSLSSGDETF.